This TCR beta chain is from a study of radiotherapy plus CTLA-4 blockade in lung cancer. Study details: Objective responses were observed in 18% of patients, and disease control was achieved by roughly 29%.

Trimming took 3 bases from V and 3 from J, leaving 5 bases between them. Germline lookup yields CDR1 MRHNA and CDR2 SNTAGT. The CDR3 is made up of 13 amino acids. The repertoire was sequenced with immunoSEQ multiplex PCR; TCRdb's copy has only in-frame clones and lacks some. The table lists around 26,000 clones, around 70% of them singletons. The sequence was collected from a human donor with non-small cell lung cancer who had stable disease on radiotherapy plus ipilimumab. The chain uses TRBV6-4 and TRBJ2-2; D perhaps matches TRBD2 (5 bases). The material was peripheral blood, obtained from a patient treated with radiotherapy plus ipilimumab. CDR3 sequence (DNA): TGTGCCAGCAGTGAGCGGGACACCGGGGAGCTGTTTTTT. Protein product: CASSERDTGELFF.